Listed here are 10 T cell receptor beta chains from one sample, sequenced in a study of T cell responses to AZD1222 COVID-19 vaccine. The table came from immunoSEQ multiplex PCR; TCRdb's copy has only in-frame clones and leaves some out. This sample has some 250,000 clones; 85% to 95% occur once, and the top ten carry about 0.5%. This specimen was peripheral blood, taken 28 days after the second AZD1222 dose. These receptors were taken from an adult who received the AZD1222 COVID-19 vaccine.

The rearrangement uses TRBV19 and TRBJ1-5; TRBD1 might be the D (5 bases). The CDR3 runs to 13 residues. The V end was cut by 5 bases, the J end by 11 bases, with 16 bases between. Germline V gene lookup returns CDR1 LNHDA and CDR2 SQIVND (reference sequence). CDR3 coding DNA: TGTGCCAGTAGTTCACCCGGGGGTCAAGCCCAGCATTTT. This translates into CASSSPGGQAQHF.

The chain recombines TRBV5-6 with TRBJ2-7; 10 nucleotides match TRBD1. Losses at the gene ends were 2 bases for V and 1 base for J; bases not matched to a gene: 12. Germline V gene sequence: CDR1 SGHDT, CDR2 YYEEEE. CDR3 length equals 18 residues. The CDR3 loop reads CASSFLGTGAGRSYEQYF. The CDR3 DNA reads as TGTGCCAGCAGCTTTTTGGGGACAGGGGCAGGGAGATCCTACGAGCAGTACTTC. Looking up the rest from reference TRBV5-6 and TRBJ2-7 gives the full variable domain: DAGVTQSPTHLIKTRGQQVTLRCSPKSGHDTVSWYQQALGQGPQFIFQYYEEEERQRGNFPDRFSGHQFPNYSSELNVNALLLGDSALYLCASSFLGTGAGRSYEQYFGPGTRLTVT.

The chain links TRBV28 to TRBJ2-7, with 13 bases matching TRBD2. CDR3 length: 16 amino acids. The V gene's germline CDR1 is MDHEN and CDR2 SYDVKM. Trimming cost V 7 bases and J 2 bases; bases outside gene matches: 8. The CDR3 protein is CASTLGLAGVAYEQYF. Written as DNA, the CDR3 is TGTGCCAGCACCCTTGGACTAGCGGGAGTAGCCTACGAGCAGTACTTC.

This sequence joins TRBV27 and TRBJ1-5, with D hard to call. The CDR3 contains 13 residues. V lost 2 bases and J 5 bases, leaving 7 bases between the germline ends. Germline lookup yields CDR1 MNHEY and CDR2 SMNVEV (reference sequence). This CDR3 reads CASSLRIHQPQHF. CDR3 DNA sequence: TGTGCCAGCAGTTTAAGGATCCATCAGCCCCAGCATTTT.

The chain employs TRBV5-1 and TRBJ1-4; 8 bases are shared with TRBD1. V shed 0 bases and J 4 bases; nucleotides not matched to a gene: 8. CDR1 SGHRS and CDR2 YFSETQ come from the germline V gene. CDR3 length: 17 amino acids. This CDR3 reads CASSLGTGPGINEKLFF. The CDR3 coding sequence is TGCGCCAGCAGCTTGGGGACAGGGCCGGGGATTAATGAAAAACTGTTTTTT.

In its sample, this clone was seen once. The CDR3 DNA is TGTGCCAGCAGAGGAACTAGCGGGAAAGAGACCCAGTACTTC. Its translation is CASRGTSGKETQYF. This chain uses TRBV6-6 with TRBJ2-5; TRBD2 matches at 10 bases. CDR3 length equals 14 residues. Germline loops: CDR1 MNHNY, CDR2 SVGAGI (reference sequence). V trimming: 6 bases; J trimming: 3 bases; junction bases outside the gene matches: 4.

The J gene is TRBJ1-3, the V gene TRBV13; no firm D call. Trimming cost V 4 bases and J 0 bases, with 7 bases left between them. Germline V gives CDR1 PRHDT, CDR2 FYEKMQ (reference sequence). The CDR3 length is 14 residues. The CDR3 sequence is CASSSVISGNTIYF. CDR3 in DNA: TGTGCCAGCAGCTCAGTGATCTCTGGAAACACCATATATTTT.

This chain joins TRBV9 and TRBJ2-3; D perhaps matches TRBD2 (5 bases). The CDR3 sequence is 15 residues long. V was shortened by 0 bases and J by 2 bases, with 10 bases between the two germline ends. Per the germline V gene, CDR1 is SGDLS and CDR2 is YYNGEE. This chain's CDR3 is CASSVGLAYTDTQYF. The DNA for the CDR3 is TGTGCCAGCAGCGTAGGGCTAGCCTACACAGATACGCAGTATTTT.

This sequence joins TRBV7-3 and TRBJ1-5; D not certain. This CDR3 contains 18 residues. CDR1 and CDR2 from the germline V gene are SGHTA and FQGTGA. Trimming shortened V by 5 bases and J by 0 bases, and 20 bases separated the two germline ends. The CDR3 DNA sequence: TGTGCCAGCAGCCCCAAGACAAGACCGAAGGGTAGCAATCAGCCCCAGCATTTT. Protein: CASSPKTRPKGSNQPQHF.

The J gene is TRBJ1-1, the V gene TRBV7-8, with TRBD1 matching 8 bases. Unmatched junction bases numbered 5, after V lost 5 bases and J lost 6 bases. The CDR3 spans 13 residues. Looked up from germline, CDR1 is SGHVS and CDR2 is FQNEAQ. This CDR3 reads CASSLAGGPEAFF. The CDR3 DNA reads TGTGCCAGCAGCCTGGCAGGGGGCCCTGAAGCTTTCTTT.